Below, one TCR beta chain is given with its context. The TCR beta CDR3 regions underwent amplification using RNA transcripts as the source. TCR CDR3 regions were first amplified by RT-PCR with HTBI primers. Via MiXCR, TCRdb re-called the multiplex PCR reads, giving one row per CDR3 protein. The sample lists around 400,000 distinct CDR3 sequences, roughly an eighth occurring once. The sample belongs to a study of T cells in Graves' hyperthyroidism and ophthalmopathy. CDR1 and CDR2 (germline): MNHEY, SVGEGT. Trimming removed 4 bases from V and 7 bases from J, with 8 bases in between. The CDR3 is 12 residues long.

The V gene is TRBV6-2 or TRBV6-3, the J gene TRBJ2-4; no definite D call. Sequencing was carried out using blood. This clonotype originated in a woman between 18 and 29 years old with Graves' hyperthyroidism. This chain's CDR3 is CASSSYKNIQYF. DNA for the CDR3: TGTGCCAGCAGTTCCTACAAGAACATTCAGTACTTC.